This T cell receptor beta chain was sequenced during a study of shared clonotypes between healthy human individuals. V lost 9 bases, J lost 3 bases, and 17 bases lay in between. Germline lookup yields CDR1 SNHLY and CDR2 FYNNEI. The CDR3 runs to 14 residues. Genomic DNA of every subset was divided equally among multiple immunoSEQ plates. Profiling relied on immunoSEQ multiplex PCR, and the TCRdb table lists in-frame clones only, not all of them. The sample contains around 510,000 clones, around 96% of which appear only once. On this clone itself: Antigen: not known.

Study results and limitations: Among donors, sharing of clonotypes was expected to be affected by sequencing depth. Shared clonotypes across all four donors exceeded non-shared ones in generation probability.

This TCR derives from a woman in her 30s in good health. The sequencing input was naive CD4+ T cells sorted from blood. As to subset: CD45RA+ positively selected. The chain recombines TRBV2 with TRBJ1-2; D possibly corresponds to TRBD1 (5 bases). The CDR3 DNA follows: TGTGCCAGGGCTGGGCCAGGGAGGGACTATGGCTACACCTTC. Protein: CARAGPGRDYGYTF.